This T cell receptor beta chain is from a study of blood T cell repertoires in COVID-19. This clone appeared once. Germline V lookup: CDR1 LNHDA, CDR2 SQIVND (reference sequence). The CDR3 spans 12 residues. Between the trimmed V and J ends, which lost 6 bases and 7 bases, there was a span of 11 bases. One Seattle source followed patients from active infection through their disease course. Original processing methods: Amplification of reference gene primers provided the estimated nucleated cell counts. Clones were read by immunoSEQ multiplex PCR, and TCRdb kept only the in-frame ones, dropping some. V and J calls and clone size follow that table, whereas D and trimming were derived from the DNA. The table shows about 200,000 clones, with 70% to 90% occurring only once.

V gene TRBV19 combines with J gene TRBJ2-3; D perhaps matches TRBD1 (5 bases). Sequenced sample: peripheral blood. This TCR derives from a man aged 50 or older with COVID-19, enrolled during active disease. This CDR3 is CASSDKGYTQYF. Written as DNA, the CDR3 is TGTGCCAGTAGCGACAAGGGGTATACGCAGTATTTT.